This TCR beta chain was captured in a study of blood T cell repertoires in COVID-19. About the research overall: Acute and convalescent COVID-19 samples came from the United States, Italy and Spain. T cells, B-cell-depleted T cells, or PBMCs provided the cDNA or gDNA that served as material.

In this sample, this clone turned up once. Using immunoSEQ multiplex PCR, the repertoire was profiled, and TCRdb retains in-frame clones only, with some absent. The sample has under 150,000 clones, about four fifths seen once. V was clipped by 4 bases and J by 6 bases; unmatched bases: 7. Germline V gene data show CDR1 as LNHDA and CDR2 as SQIVND (reference sequence). The CDR3 loop spans 15 amino acids. Allocation to cohorts depended on clinical history reported by the participants. The sequenced sample consisted of PBMCs or T cells enriched from blood (not recorded which). The J gene is TRBJ1-5, the V gene TRBV19; 9 bases map to TRBD1. The clonotype originates from a man in his forties or fifties with acute COVID-19. DNA for the CDR3: TGTGCCAGTAGTACTCACGGGACAGGGACTCAGCCCCAGCATTTT. This codes for CASSTHGTGTQPQHF.